The next 7 T cell receptor beta chains were all read from a single sample in a study of blood T cell repertoires in COVID-19. Clones were read by immunoSEQ multiplex PCR, and TCRdb kept only the in-frame ones, dropping some. The table shows roughly 30,000 clones, with 85% to 90% occurring only once. The sample was peripheral blood. These TCRs come from a man aged 55 to 70 with active COVID-19.

The chain combines TRBV11-3 with TRBJ1-2; 10 bases line up with TRBD1. The germline V gene has CDR1 SGHNT and CDR2 YENEEA. The CDR3 has 18 amino acids. Trimming took 1 base from V and 0 from J; bases not matched to a gene: 8. The CDR3 coding sequence is TGTGCCAGCAGCTTAGTCCGGGACAGGGGACCCCCTAACTATGGCTACACCTTC. It yields the protein CASSLVRDRGPPNYGYTF.

This clone was seen once. V is TRBV5-1 and J is TRBJ2-7; TRBD1 aligns across 7 bases. V dropped 4 bases and J dropped 5; count of bases not matched to a gene: 12. Germline CDR1 and CDR2: SGHRS and YFSETQ. The CDR3 consists of 15 residues. CDR3 in DNA: TGCGCCAGCAGCACCAGACAGGGTTCTGTACACGAGCAGTACTTC. Translated: CASSTRQGSVHEQYF.

This chain connects TRBV6-2 or TRBV6-3 to TRBJ1-5; D gene unclear. CDR1 is MNHEY and CDR2 is SVGEGT in the germline V gene. CDR3 length equals 15 residues. Trimming removed 2 bases from V and 4 bases from J, with 12 bases in between. The CDR3 spells CASSYAGGRNQPQHF. Here the CDR3 DNA reads TGTGCCAGCAGTTACGCGGGTGGTCGAAATCAGCCCCAGCATTTT.

The chain has TRBV7-9 and TRBJ2-3; TRBD2 aligns across 8 bases. Germline V gene data show CDR1 as SEHNR and CDR2 as FQNEAQ (reference sequence). This CDR3 comprises 15 residues. J lost 5 bases, V lost 6 bases, and 10 bases had no gene match. This CDR3 is CASSQTGGPGDTQYF. DNA for the CDR3: TGTGCCAGCAGTCAAACGGGGGGGCCAGGAGATACGCAGTATTTT.

The chain couples TRBV10-2 to TRBJ2-7; no reliable D call. Germline CDR1 reads WSHSY; CDR2 reads SAAADI. V lost 2 bases and J lost 1, with 15 bases in between. This CDR3 region has 16 residues. This CDR3 is CASSERIFEWSYEQYF. For the CDR3, the DNA is TGCGCCAGCAGTGAGAGAATTTTCGAGTGGTCCTACGAGCAGTACTTC.

The chain employs TRBV6-6 and TRBJ1-2; D is possibly TRBD1 (6 bases). Between the trimmed V and J ends, which lost 1 base and 6 bases, there was a span of 15 bases. The CDR3 spans 15 residues. From germline, CDR1 is MNHNY and CDR2 SVGAGI (reference sequence). The chain's CDR3 is CASSYLWEQGDGYTF. CDR3 DNA: TGTGCCAGCAGTTACTTATGGGAACAGGGAGATGGCTACACCTTC.

The V gene is TRBV19, the J gene TRBJ1-2, with D hard to call. The CDR3 spans 13 residues. The germline V and J ends were trimmed by 7 bases and 5 bases, with 14 bases remaining between them. The germline CDR1 and CDR2 sequences are LNHDA and SQIVND (reference sequence). Written as DNA, the CDR3 is TGTGCCAGTACCCGGGCTGAGGGATATGGCTACACCTTC. This codes for CASTRAEGYGYTF.